This note documents a single T cell receptor beta chain sequence. The data stem from a study of radiation and T cells in renal cell carcinoma. The time point denotes: blood 4 weeks post-SBRT, at nephrectomy. Stated treatment: 15 Gy SBRT to primary tumor, nephrectomy 4 weeks later. Method: immunoSEQ multiplex PCR; TCRdb's copy keeps in-frame clones and lacks some. The sample carries approximately 150,000 clones, 86% recorded once. The CDR3 is made up of 19 amino acids. J gave up 0 bases and V 5 bases, and 9 bases lay outside the gene matches. The germline CDR1 and CDR2 sequences are SNHLY and FYNNEI. Sequences were derived from blood, sampled from a patient whose treatment included radiotherapy and nephrectomy. This clonotype originated in a woman aged 45-65 years with renal cell carcinoma. The chain has TRBV2 and TRBJ2-6, with 11 bases lining up with TRBD1. The CDR3 DNA follows: TGTGCCAGCAGTAGGGACAGGGGGGTACGAAGCTCTGGGGCCAACGTCCTGACTTTC. Protein: CASSRDRGVRSSGANVLTF. Combining the CDR3 with reference TRBV2 and TRBJ2-6 gives the whole variable domain EPEVTQTPSHQVTQMGQEVILRCVPISNHLYFYWYRQILGQKVEFLVSFYNNEISEKSEIFDDQFSVERPDGSNFTLKIRSTKLEDSAMYFCASSRDRGVRSSGANVLTFGAGSRLTVL.